The rows below give T cell receptor beta chains drawn from one sample of a study of human T cells and chemical hapten exposure. TCRdb passed the RACE reads through MiXCR, listing each CDR3 protein once. The repertoire holds about 50,000 distinct CDR3 sequences, with 4.3% as singletons. Sequencing was done on a sample of whole blood. The receptors here all came from a female donor in good health. Some clones in this sample may be carry-over from other donors' samples. The CDR3 runs from the conserved cysteine through the conserved F or W. Each record gives: D gene, V gene, CDR3 length, J gene, clone size, CDR3 DNA, CDR3 protein. The D gene is left open where the match is weak. Some rows have no size entry. The others give once, few or many, or a class for an expanded clone.

d_call: -; v_call: TRBV18; cdr3_length: 14; j_call: TRBJ2-7; clone_size: many; cdr3_nt: TGTGCCAGCTCGCCTGAGGGGAAAGCCTACGAGCAGTACTTC; cdr3_aa: CASSPEGKAYEQYF
d_call: -; v_call: TRBV5-1; cdr3_length: 14; j_call: TRBJ1-1; clone_size: many; cdr3_nt: TGCGCCAGCAGCTTGTCCGGGACGGACACTGAAGCTTTCTTT; cdr3_aa: CASSLSGTDTEAFF
d_call: -; v_call: TRBV2; cdr3_length: 14; j_call: TRBJ1-5; clone_size: many; cdr3_nt: TGTGCCAGCAGCGAAGGACAGAACAATCAGCCCCAGCATTTT; cdr3_aa: CASSEGQNNQPQHF
d_call: -; v_call: TRBV9; cdr3_length: 14; j_call: TRBJ2-4; clone_size: -; cdr3_nt: TGTGCCAGCAGCGTGCAATTCGACACTTCCATTCAGTACTTC; cdr3_aa: CASSVQFDTSIQYF
d_call: TRBD2; v_call: TRBV5-1; cdr3_length: 15; j_call: TRBJ2-1; clone_size: -; cdr3_nt: TGCGCCAGCAGCTTTAGCGGGGGGCCGTACAATGAGCAGTTCTTC; cdr3_aa: CASSFSGGPYNEQFF
d_call: -; v_call: TRBV29-1; cdr3_length: 12; j_call: TRBJ1-5; clone_size: many; cdr3_nt: TGCAGCGTTGCCGGGGGAGATCAGCCCCAGCATTTT; cdr3_aa: CSVAGGDQPQHF
d_call: -; v_call: TRBV11-2; cdr3_length: 15; j_call: TRBJ2-7; clone_size: few; cdr3_nt: TGTGCCAGCAGCTTACGGTTAGGGCAGGGCTACGAGCAGTACTTC; cdr3_aa: CASSLRLGQGYEQYF
d_call: -; v_call: TRBV11-2; cdr3_length: 10; j_call: TRBJ2-2; clone_size: many; cdr3_nt: TGTGCCAGCAGCGGTCAAAAGCTGTTTTTT; cdr3_aa: CASSGQKLFF
d_call: TRBD1; v_call: TRBV19; cdr3_length: 14; j_call: TRBJ1-1; clone_size: many; cdr3_nt: TGTGCCAGTTCCCAGGGGGCGCAGGGCACTGAAGCTTTCTTT; cdr3_aa: CASSQGAQGTEAFF
d_call: -; v_call: TRBV7-2; cdr3_length: 15; j_call: TRBJ1-2; clone_size: many; cdr3_nt: TGTGCCAGCAGCTTAGGTACAGGGTCGATCTATGGCTACACCTTC; cdr3_aa: CASSLGTGSIYGYTF
d_call: TRBD1; v_call: TRBV29-1; cdr3_length: 14; j_call: TRBJ2-7; clone_size: few; cdr3_nt: TGCAGCGTTGTCCCGGGACAGGGGTTTTACGAGCAGTACTTC; cdr3_aa: CSVVPGQGFYEQYF
d_call: -; v_call: TRBV27; cdr3_length: 16; j_call: TRBJ1-1; clone_size: many; cdr3_nt: TGTGCCAGCAGTAAAAAGGGGTATTGGGTAGGCACTGAAGCTTTCTTT; cdr3_aa: CASSKKGYWVGTEAFF
d_call: -; v_call: TRBV7-2; cdr3_length: 12; j_call: TRBJ1-2; clone_size: few; cdr3_nt: TGTGCCAGCAGCTTACCATCCTACGGCTACACCTTC; cdr3_aa: CASSLPSYGYTF
d_call: TRBD1; v_call: TRBV11-2; cdr3_length: 12; j_call: TRBJ2-1; clone_size: many; cdr3_nt: TGTGCCAGCAGCTTAGCGGACAGGGGCCAGTTCTTC; cdr3_aa: CASSLADRGQFF
d_call: -; v_call: TRBV18; cdr3_length: 15; j_call: TRBJ2-1; clone_size: few; cdr3_nt: TGTGCCAGCTCACCACCGTCCCGAACCTTTTCTGAGCAGTTCTTC; cdr3_aa: CASSPPSRTFSEQFF
d_call: -; v_call: TRBV29-1; cdr3_length: 13; j_call: TRBJ1-1; clone_size: medium-sized; cdr3_nt: TGCAGCGCCCGAAGTAGGTTGAACACTGAAGCTTTCTTT; cdr3_aa: CSARSRLNTEAFF
d_call: TRBD2; v_call: TRBV19; cdr3_length: 16; j_call: TRBJ2-1; clone_size: -; cdr3_nt: TGTGCCAGTAGCCCGCCCGGGACTAGCGGGGGGGCCTATCAGTTCTTC; cdr3_aa: CASSPPGTSGGAYQFF
d_call: -; v_call: TRBV9; cdr3_length: 12; j_call: TRBJ2-3; clone_size: many; cdr3_nt: TGTGCCAGCAGCAATCGCCCAGATACGCAGTATTTT; cdr3_aa: CASSNRPDTQYF
d_call: TRBD2; v_call: TRBV6-5; cdr3_length: 17; j_call: TRBJ2-7; clone_size: many; cdr3_nt: TGTGCCAGCAGTTACACAGGGACTAGCGGGGGTGTGAGCGAGCAGTACTTC; cdr3_aa: CASSYTGTSGGVSEQYF
d_call: TRBD1; v_call: TRBV7-6; cdr3_length: 15; j_call: TRBJ1-1; clone_size: many; cdr3_nt: TGTGCCAGCAGACCCAACAGGGGTATGAACACTGAAGCTTTCTTT; cdr3_aa: CASRPNRGMNTEAFF
d_call: -; v_call: TRBV4-2; cdr3_length: 15; j_call: TRBJ2-3; clone_size: many; cdr3_nt: TGTGCCAGCAGCCAAGATGCTCTGGCGCCAGATACGCAGTATTTT; cdr3_aa: CASSQDALAPDTQYF
d_call: -; v_call: TRBV12-3/TRBV12-4; cdr3_length: 13; j_call: TRBJ1-1; clone_size: many; cdr3_nt: TGTGCCAGGACCACCCCCCTGAACACTGAAGCTTTCTTT; cdr3_aa: CARTTPLNTEAFF
d_call: -; v_call: TRBV4-3; cdr3_length: 15; j_call: TRBJ2-5; clone_size: few; cdr3_nt: TGCGCCAGCAGCCAAGATTACAGGGGGGGAGAGACCCAGTACTTC; cdr3_aa: CASSQDYRGGETQYF
d_call: -; v_call: TRBV7-9; cdr3_length: 15; j_call: TRBJ1-6; clone_size: few; cdr3_nt: TGTGCCAGCAGCTTCCCGGGCAACCCCAATTCACCCCTCCACTTT; cdr3_aa: CASSFPGNPNSPLHF
d_call: -; v_call: TRBV7-9; cdr3_length: 14; j_call: TRBJ2-5; clone_size: many; cdr3_nt: TGTGCCAGCAGCCCCGCATTGGCCCAAGAGACCCAGTACTTC; cdr3_aa: CASSPALAQETQYF
d_call: -; v_call: TRBV18; cdr3_length: 14; j_call: TRBJ2-5; clone_size: -; cdr3_nt: TGTGCCAGCTCACAACGCTGGGGGCAAGAGACCCAGTACTTC; cdr3_aa: CASSQRWGQETQYF
d_call: TRBD2; v_call: TRBV27; cdr3_length: 16; j_call: TRBJ2-7; clone_size: many; cdr3_nt: TGTGCCAGCAGTTTATTACTGCGGGGGGCCATCTACGAGCAGTACTTC; cdr3_aa: CASSLLLRGAIYEQYF
d_call: TRBD1; v_call: TRBV12-3/TRBV12-4; cdr3_length: 15; j_call: TRBJ1-6; clone_size: few; cdr3_nt: TGTGCCAGCAGTTTAGAGTCAGGGGGCCGATCACCCCTCCACTTT; cdr3_aa: CASSLESGGRSPLHF
d_call: TRBD1; v_call: TRBV7-9; cdr3_length: 14; j_call: TRBJ1-2; clone_size: many; cdr3_nt: TGTGCCAGCAAATCAGGGGGCGTAGGCTATGGCTACACCTTC; cdr3_aa: CASKSGGVGYGYTF
d_call: -; v_call: TRBV27; cdr3_length: 12; j_call: TRBJ1-1; clone_size: many; cdr3_nt: TGTGCCAGCAGGGGCGGGGGTTCTGAAGCTTTCTTT; cdr3_aa: CASRGGGSEAFF
d_call: -; v_call: TRBV20-1; cdr3_length: 16; j_call: TRBJ2-1; clone_size: many; cdr3_nt: TGCAGTGCGGGCGGGGTGGCGGGTAGCTCCTACAATGAGCAGTTCTTC; cdr3_aa: CSAGGVAGSSYNEQFF
d_call: TRBD1; v_call: TRBV10-3; cdr3_length: 14; j_call: TRBJ1-2; clone_size: many; cdr3_nt: TGTGCCATCAGGAACGGGACAGGGCTCTATGGCTACACCTTC; cdr3_aa: CAIRNGTGLYGYTF
d_call: -; v_call: TRBV5-1; cdr3_length: 13; j_call: TRBJ2-2; clone_size: many; cdr3_nt: TGCGCCAGCAGGTCCGAAACCACCGGGGAGCTGTTTTTT; cdr3_aa: CASRSETTGELFF
d_call: TRBD1; v_call: TRBV5-1; cdr3_length: 15; j_call: TRBJ1-1; clone_size: many; cdr3_nt: TGCGCCAGCAGCTTGGTCGCAGGGGGAATCTCTGAAGCTTTCTTT; cdr3_aa: CASSLVAGGISEAFF
d_call: -; v_call: TRBV25-1; cdr3_length: 12; j_call: TRBJ1-6; clone_size: many; cdr3_nt: TGTGCCAGCAGACAAGGAAATTCACCCCTCCACTTT; cdr3_aa: CASRQGNSPLHF
d_call: -; v_call: TRBV6-5; cdr3_length: 16; j_call: TRBJ1-2; clone_size: many; cdr3_nt: TGTGCCAGCAGTAGGGGACGGAATTCAGCTAACTATGGCTACACCTTC; cdr3_aa: CASSRGRNSANYGYTF
d_call: -; v_call: TRBV4-3; cdr3_length: 14; j_call: TRBJ1-1; clone_size: many; cdr3_nt: TGCGCCAGCAGCCAAGGCGGGGGGCACACTGAAGCTTTCTTT; cdr3_aa: CASSQGGGHTEAFF
d_call: TRBD2; v_call: TRBV7-6; cdr3_length: 14; j_call: TRBJ2-1; clone_size: few; cdr3_nt: TGTGCCAGCAGCCTAGACGGTCGGGGGGGCACGCAGTTCTTC; cdr3_aa: CASSLDGRGGTQFF
d_call: -; v_call: TRBV9; cdr3_length: 15; j_call: TRBJ1-3; clone_size: many; cdr3_nt: TGTGCCAGCAGCGTTGTCGGAAACTCTGGAAACACCATATATTTT; cdr3_aa: CASSVVGNSGNTIYF
d_call: TRBD1; v_call: TRBV7-9; cdr3_length: 14; j_call: TRBJ2-7; clone_size: many; cdr3_nt: TGTGCCAGCAGCGCAGGACAGGGTCAGTACGAGCAGTACTTC; cdr3_aa: CASSAGQGQYEQYF
d_call: TRBD1; v_call: TRBV5-6; cdr3_length: 15; j_call: TRBJ1-5; clone_size: -; cdr3_nt: TGTGCCAGCAGCCCCGCGGACAGGGGCAATCAGCCCCAGCATTTT; cdr3_aa: CASSPADRGNQPQHF